These T cell receptor beta chains were read from a single sample in a study of T-cell reconstitution after alpha-beta-depleted transplantation in children. TCRdb fed the PCR reads into MiXCR, producing one record per CDR3 protein. The table records approximately 510,000 distinct CDR3 sequences, 18% of them present only once. The specimen was PBMCs from the stem cell graft donor, collected from the stem cell graft. Receptor source: a human donor who donated a stem cell graft to a child with acute lymphoblastic leukemia. Both conserved end residues are part of each CDR3. Fields, in order: clone size, V gene, J gene, D gene, CDR3 length, CDR3 protein, CDR3 DNA. D genes are given only for firm matches. Clone sizes are given selectively: once, few, many, or a class where the clone is expanded.

few	TRBV7-9	TRBJ2-1	NA	16	CASSKYDYSNYNEQFF	TGTGCCAGCAGCAAATACGACTACAGTAACTACAATGAGCAGTTCTTC
few	TRBV6-4	TRBJ2-1	NA	13	CASSVDRYNEQFF	TGTGCCAGCAGTGTAGACAGATACAATGAGCAGTTCTTC
few	TRBV12-3/TRBV12-4	TRBJ2-3	NA	15	CASSLAHREADTQYF	TGTGCCAGCAGTTTAGCGCACAGGGAGGCAGATACGCAGTATTTT
few	TRBV29-1	TRBJ2-1	NA	15	CSAGGGRATYNEQFF	TGCAGCGCTGGGGGTGGACGGGCAACCTACAATGAGCAGTTCTTC
NA	TRBV11-2	TRBJ1-6	NA	14	CATAGGLYNSPLHF	TGTGCCACCGCGGGGGGCCTCTATAATTCACCCCTCCACTTT
NA	TRBV10-3	TRBJ2-1	TRBD2	15	CAISAREGSYNEQFF	TGTGCCATCAGTGCCCGGGAGGGGTCCTACAATGAGCAGTTCTTC
few	TRBV5-1	TRBJ2-3	NA	18	CASSLAKRGGSGTDTQYF	TGCGCCAGCAGCTTGGCGAAAAGGGGGGGCTCAGGCACAGATACGCAGTATTTT
NA	TRBV24-1	TRBJ1-5	TRBD1	15	CATSDRTGGRQPQHF	TGTGCCACCAGTGATCGGACAGGGGGCCGGCAGCCCCAGCATTTT
NA	TRBV29-1	TRBJ2-2	TRBD1	13	CSADRANTGELFF	TGCAGCGCTGACAGGGCAAACACCGGGGAGCTGTTTTTT
NA	TRBV20-1	TRBJ2-4	NA	13	CSARVSLTPIQYF	TGCAGTGCTAGAGTGTCCTTGACCCCTATTCAGTACTTC
once	TRBV5-5	TRBJ2-7	TRBD1	14	CASSLQGIAYEQYF	TGTGCCAGCAGCTTACAGGGGATCGCCTACGAGCAGTACTTC